This TCR beta chain derives from a study of chemoradiotherapy in HPV16-positive cancers. Profiling relied on immunoSEQ multiplex PCR, and the TCRdb table lists in-frame clones only, not all of them. The data hold 40,000 to 60,000 clones, with about 92% observed a single time. The J segment lost 2 bases and the V segment lost 8 bases, leaving 8 bases of the junction unmatched. Per the germline V gene, CDR1 is MNHEY and CDR2 is SVGAGI. This CDR3 spans 14 amino acids. This clone was recorded only once. Its antigen is as yet unknown. Points from the study as a whole: Candidate HPV-specific clones and E7-related TCR motifs grew in tumor during treatment.

The chain has TRBV6-5 and TRBJ1-2; TRBD1 matches 7 bases. The specimen was blood, collected from a patient who underwent chemoradiotherapy. This sequence was found in a human donor with HPV-associated anogenital cancer. The CDR3 region has the DNA TGTGCCAGCCGGCCTGGGACAGTGAACTATGGCTACACCTTC. Protein sequence: CASRPGTVNYGYTF.